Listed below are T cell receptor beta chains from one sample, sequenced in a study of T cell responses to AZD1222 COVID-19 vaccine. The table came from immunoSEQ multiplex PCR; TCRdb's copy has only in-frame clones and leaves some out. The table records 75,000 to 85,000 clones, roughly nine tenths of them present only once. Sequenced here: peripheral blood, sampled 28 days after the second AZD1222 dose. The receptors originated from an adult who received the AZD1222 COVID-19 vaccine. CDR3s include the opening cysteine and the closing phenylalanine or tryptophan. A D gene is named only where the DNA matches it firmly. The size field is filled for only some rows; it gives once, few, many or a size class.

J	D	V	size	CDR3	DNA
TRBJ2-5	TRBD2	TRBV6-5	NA	CASSYQAGGPGETQYF	TGTGCCAGCAGTTACCAGGCGGGGGGGCCAGGGGAGACCCAGTACTTC
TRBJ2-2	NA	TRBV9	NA	CASSPRTNTGELFF	TGTGCCAGCAGCCCCAGGACGAACACCGGGGAGCTGTTTTTT
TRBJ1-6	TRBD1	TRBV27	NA	CASTFEEGGSPLHF	TGTGCCAGCACATTCGAGGAAGGGGGCTCACCCCTCCACTTT
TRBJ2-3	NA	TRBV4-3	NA	CASSQARGAGSTDTQYF	TGCGCCAGCAGTCAGGCTCGGGGGGCGGGAAGCACAGATACGCAGTATTTT
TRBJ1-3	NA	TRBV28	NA	CASTPSPGAAGNTIYF	TGTGCCAGCACCCCCAGCCCGGGGGCAGCTGGAAACACCATATATTTT
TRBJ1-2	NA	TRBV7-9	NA	CASSLTLWTYTNYGYTF	TGTGCCAGCAGCTTAACCCTTTGGACATACACTAACTATGGCTACACCTTC
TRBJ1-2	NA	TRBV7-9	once	CASSLGGLGGYTF	TGTGCCAGCAGCTTAGGAGGGTTGGGGGGCTACACCTTC
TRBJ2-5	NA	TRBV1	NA	CTSSQEGKTETQYF	TGCACCAGCAGCCAAGAAGGAAAGACAGAGACCCAGTACTTC
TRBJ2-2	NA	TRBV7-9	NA	CALAEPNTGELFF	TGTGCCCTGGCCGAACCGAACACCGGGGAGCTGTTTTTT
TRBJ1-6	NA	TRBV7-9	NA	CASSSQTRGQDLVTLHF	TGTGCCAGCAGCTCACAGACGCGGGGGCAGGACCTCGTAACCCTCCACTTT
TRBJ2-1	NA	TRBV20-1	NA	CSASSGTGNNEQFF	TGCAGTGCGAGTAGTGGGACCGGGAACAATGAGCAGTTCTTC
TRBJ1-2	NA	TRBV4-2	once	CASSPPGRNYGYTF	TGTGCCAGCAGCCCACCCGGCAGAAACTATGGCTACACCTTC
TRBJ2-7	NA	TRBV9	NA	CASSVEVLTYEQYF	TGTGCCAGCAGCGTAGAGGTCCTGACCTACGAGCAGTACTTC
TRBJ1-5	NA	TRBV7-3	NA	CASSLTGDSNQPQHF	TGTGCCAGCAGCTTAACAGGCGATAGCAATCAGCCCCAGCATTTT
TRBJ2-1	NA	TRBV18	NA	CASSPLPMGSINEQFF	TGTGCCAGCTCACCCCTCCCCATGGGGTCTATCAATGAGCAGTTCTTC
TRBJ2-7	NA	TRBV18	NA	CASSPDRSEQYF	TGTGCCAGCTCCCCCGACAGGAGCGAGCAGTACTTC